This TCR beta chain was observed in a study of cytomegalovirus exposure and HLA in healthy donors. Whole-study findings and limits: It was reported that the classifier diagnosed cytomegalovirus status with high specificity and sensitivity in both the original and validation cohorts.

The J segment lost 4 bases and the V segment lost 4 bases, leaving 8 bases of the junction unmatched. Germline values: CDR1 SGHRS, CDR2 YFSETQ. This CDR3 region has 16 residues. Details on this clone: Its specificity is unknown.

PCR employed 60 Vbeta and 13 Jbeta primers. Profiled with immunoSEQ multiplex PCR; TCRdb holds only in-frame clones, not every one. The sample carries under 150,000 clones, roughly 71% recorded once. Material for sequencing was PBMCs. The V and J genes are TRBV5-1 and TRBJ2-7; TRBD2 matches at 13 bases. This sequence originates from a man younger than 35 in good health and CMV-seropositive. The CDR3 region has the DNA TGCGCCAGCAGCCGTGGGACTAGCGGGACGGGATACGAGCAGTACTTC. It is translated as CASSRGTSGTGYEQYF.